The entry that follows covers one T cell receptor beta chain sequence. Its antigen remains unknown. These data belong to a study of STAT5B mutations in CD4+ large granular lymphocyte leukemia. Study information: Among healthy donors, a particular HLA allele went with more CDR3 'QG' motifs. Study results and limitations: Patient CD4-sorted repertoires stayed more clonal than healthy ones after leukemic-clone removal.

This was a survey-level run. Produced via immunoSEQ multiplex PCR; TCRdb's table is partial and in-frame only. Here the sample spans about 48,000 clones, roughly two thirds being singletons. The germline CDR1 and CDR2 sequences are KGHSH and LQKENI. Deletions cut 1 base from V and 3 bases from J, with 12 bases between. This CDR3 is built from 15 residues. What was sequenced was CD4+ T cells from blood buffy coats. The chain uses TRBV18 and TRBJ1-1; the D is unclear. The clonotype comes from a human donor in good health. CDR3 sequence reads: CASSPRSVTDTEAFF. The CDR3 DNA follows: TGTGCCAGCTCACCACGGTCAGTAACGGACACTGAAGCTTTCTTT.